This T cell receptor beta chain was profiled in a study of blood T cell repertoires in COVID-19. Looking at the study overall: From the United States, Italy and Spain came samples of acute and convalescent COVID-19. The cDNA or gDNA used as material had been derived from T cells, B-cell-depleted T cells, or PBMCs.

The assay was immunoSEQ multiplex PCR, and TCRdb's table has in-frame clones only and misses some. The table lists some 160,000 clones, around 89% of them singletons. This CDR3 region has 13 residues. Germline V CDR1 and CDR2: ENHRY, SYGVKD. The germline V and J ends were trimmed by 2 bases and 4 bases, with 8 bases remaining between them. The rearrangement links TRBV10-3 to TRBJ2-5; no firm D call. The clonotype comes from a woman in her sixties or seventies with active COVID-19. The sequencing input was peripheral blood. The CDR3 sequence is CAISEGPRETQYF. CDR3 bases: TGTGCCATCAGTGAGGGGCCACGAGAGACCCAGTACTTC.